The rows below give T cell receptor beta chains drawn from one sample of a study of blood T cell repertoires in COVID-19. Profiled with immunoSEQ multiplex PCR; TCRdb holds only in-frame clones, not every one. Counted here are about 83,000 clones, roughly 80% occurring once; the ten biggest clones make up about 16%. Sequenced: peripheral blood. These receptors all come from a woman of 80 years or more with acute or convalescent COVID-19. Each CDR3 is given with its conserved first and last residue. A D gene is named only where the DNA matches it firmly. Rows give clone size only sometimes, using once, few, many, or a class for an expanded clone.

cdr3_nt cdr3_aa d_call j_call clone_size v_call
TGTGCCAGCAGCTCAGTCTCGGGACTAGCAGGCACAGATACGCAGTATTTT CASSSVSGLAGTDTQYF TRBD2 TRBJ2-3 NA TRBV27
TGTGCCAGCAGCCCGACTGCGACCTTGAACACTGAAGCTTTCTTT CASSPTATLNTEAFF NA TRBJ1-1 NA TRBV3-1/TRBV3-2
TGCAGCGTTGTAACAGGGCGTCAGACCGGGGAGCTGTTTTTT CSVVTGRQTGELFF NA TRBJ2-2 NA TRBV29-1
TGTGCAAGTCGCTCCCGCGGCGGTCCTAGGGAGCAGTTCTTC CASRSRGGPREQFF NA TRBJ2-1 NA TRBV12-2
TGTGCCAGCAGTCCCGGGACAGGCTACAATGAGCAGTTCTTC CASSPGTGYNEQFF TRBD1 TRBJ2-1 NA TRBV28
TGTGCCAGTAGTATAAATGAGATCTATGGCTACACCTTC CASSINEIYGYTF NA TRBJ1-2 NA TRBV19
TGTGCCAGCAGCCAAGAGGGGTTACAGGTTTTTGCTAATGAAAAACTGTTTTTT CASSQEGLQVFANEKLFF NA TRBJ1-4 NA TRBV3-1/TRBV3-2
TGTGCCAGCAGTGAACCTAGACAGGGAGGCGGTCAGCCCCAGCATTTT CASSEPRQGGGQPQHF TRBD1 TRBJ1-5 NA TRBV6-1
TGTGCCAGTAGAGATGAGGGCCGGAACACTGAAGCTTTCTTT CASRDEGRNTEAFF NA TRBJ1-1 NA TRBV19
TGTGCCAGCAGTAGACAGGGGACATCCTACGAGCAGTACTTC CASSRQGTSYEQYF TRBD1 TRBJ2-7 NA TRBV6-5
TGTGCCAGCAGTTCCCGATTGGACAGATCACAAGAGACCCAGTACTTC CASSSRLDRSQETQYF NA TRBJ2-5 NA TRBV27
TGTGCCAGCAGCTCATTAGAACAGGGCACCAAAAACATTCAGTACTTC CASSSLEQGTKNIQYF NA TRBJ2-4 few TRBV5-6
TGCGCCAGCAGGAGACTAGCGGGGGTCACAGATACGCAGTATTTT CASRRLAGVTDTQYF TRBD2 TRBJ2-3 NA TRBV10-2
TGTGCCAGCACCTCCGCTACAGGGTTTCCGTCACCCCTCCACTTT CASTSATGFPSPLHF NA TRBJ1-6 NA TRBV6-5
TGTGCCACCGCAACAACCGGGGAAAATCAGCCCCAGCATTTT CATATTGENQPQHF NA TRBJ1-5 NA TRBV15
TGTGCCAGCAGCCAATCCTATGACCAACGGGGGGTCGGATACAATGAGCAGTTCTTC CASSQSYDQRGVGYNEQFF TRBD2 TRBJ2-1 once TRBV3-1/TRBV3-2
TGTGCCAGCAGCTTACCGTCGGGGCTAGCGGGGGGGAGCACAGATACGCAGTATTTT CASSLPSGLAGGSTDTQYF TRBD2 TRBJ2-3 few TRBV7-2
TGTGCCAGCAGTGGGGACAAAACTGGGGCCAACGTCCTGACTTTC CASSGDKTGANVLTF NA TRBJ2-6 few TRBV2
TGTGCCAGCTCATTTTCCTTCCTTCAGGGGAACACTGAAGCTTTCTTT CASSFSFLQGNTEAFF NA TRBJ1-1 NA TRBV18
TGTGCCAGCAGCTCCGGGGTGACGATTGGAGGCTACACCTTC CASSSGVTIGGYTF NA TRBJ1-2 NA TRBV7-9
TGTGCCAGCAGCCAAGATTGGCAACATGTAGAGCAGTTCTTC CASSQDWQHVEQFF NA TRBJ2-1 medium-sized TRBV3-1/TRBV3-2
TGTGCCAGCAGTGAAAGCGGGGGAGGTCAGCCCCAGCATTTT CASSESGGGQPQHF NA TRBJ1-5 few TRBV6-1
TGTGCCAGCAGTGAACAGGGACTTAACGAGCAGTACTTC CASSEQGLNEQYF NA TRBJ2-7 few TRBV2
TGTGCCAGCAGCGTACGGGGACAGGGGCATTCACCCCTCCACTTT CASSVRGQGHSPLHF TRBD1 TRBJ1-6 NA TRBV9
TGTGCCACCTCCAGGGGCTTGAGCTACACCTTC CATSRGLSYTF NA TRBJ1-2 few TRBV11-1
TGCGCCAGCAGCCCTGGGCACCGGGACAGGCAACACGAGCAGTACTTC CASSPGHRDRQHEQYF TRBD1 TRBJ2-7 NA TRBV4-1
TGTGCCAGCAGCCAAGGCGGGGGGGCCTCAGATACGCAGTATTTT CASSQGGGASDTQYF TRBD2 TRBJ2-3 once TRBV3-1/TRBV3-2
TGTGCCAGCAGCAACCCTTGGGACAGGGTCAAGCCACCCCTCCACTTT CASSNPWDRVKPPLHF TRBD1 TRBJ1-6 few TRBV11-3
TGCGCCAGCAGCTTGACAGGGGGCGTAGATACGCAGTATTTT CASSLTGGVDTQYF TRBD1 TRBJ2-3 once TRBV5-1
TGTGCCAGCAGCGTAGTAACAAATGGCGGGGAGCTGTTTTTT CASSVVTNGGELFF NA TRBJ2-2 NA TRBV9
TGTGCCAGCACCCCTCGGCTCGTGATTCTCGGGGATACGCAGTATTTT CASTPRLVILGDTQYF NA TRBJ2-3 NA TRBV2
TGTGCCAGCTCACGCACCGGACAGGACTCCTACGAGCAGTACTTC CASSRTGQDSYEQYF TRBD1 TRBJ2-7 NA TRBV18
TGTGCCAGCACCGTAGACGGAGCTAACTATGGCTACACCTTC CASTVDGANYGYTF NA TRBJ1-2 NA TRBV6-5
TGTGCCAGCACAAGTCAGTCTGGGCGTCGTACCTCCTACAATGAGCAGTTCTTC CASTSQSGRRTSYNEQFF NA TRBJ2-1 NA TRBV27
TGTGCCACCAGCAGAGATCCGACTAGCGGGGTTAGCACAGATACGCAGTATTTT CATSRDPTSGVSTDTQYF TRBD2 TRBJ2-3 once TRBV15
TGTGCCAGGGACTTCGCTAGCGGCAATGAGCAGTTCTTC CARDFASGNEQFF TRBD2 TRBJ2-1 NA TRBV9
TGTGCCAGCTCACCATTTATGCCAGAACAGAATCAGCCCCAGCATTTT CASSPFMPEQNQPQHF NA TRBJ1-5 few TRBV18
TGTGCCAGTAGTAGGGCGGGGGGGCAAGCGCAGTATTTT CASSRAGGQAQYF TRBD2 TRBJ2-3 NA TRBV19
TGTGCCAGCAGCTCCGGACAGGGCAAGGGCTACACCTTC CASSSGQGKGYTF TRBD1 TRBJ1-2 NA TRBV7-2
TGTGCCAGCTCACCTCGAAGAGGTCAGAACACCGGGGAGCTGTTTTTT CASSPRRGQNTGELFF NA TRBJ2-2 NA TRBV18
TGTGCCAGCAGCCTCAGACAGCAACGGTCCTCGTATGGCTACACCTTC CASSLRQQRSSYGYTF NA TRBJ1-2 once TRBV6-2/TRBV6-3
TGTGCCATCAGGTCGACAGGTAATTCACCCCTCCACTTT CAIRSTGNSPLHF NA TRBJ1-6 NA TRBV10-3
TGCGCCAGCAGCTCAACCCCGGACAGTCGGGGCTACACCTTC CASSSTPDSRGYTF NA TRBJ1-2 few TRBV5-1
TGTGCCAGTAGTATAGGCTCGGGACAGGGAAAAGGAAACACCATATATTTT CASSIGSGQGKGNTIYF TRBD1 TRBJ1-3 NA TRBV19
TGTGCCAGCAGTTACTCGACGGGGAGCTCTAACTATGGCTACACCTTC CASSYSTGSSNYGYTF NA TRBJ1-2 few TRBV6-5
TGTGCCTGGAATCGAGCTAGTAATGAGCAGTTCTTC CAWNRASNEQFF NA TRBJ2-1 NA TRBV30
TGTGCCACCAGCAGAGGGGCCGGGATGAGCTTCGGTCAGCCCCAGCATTTT CATSRGAGMSFGQPQHF NA TRBJ1-5 few TRBV15
TGTGCCAGCAGCCCAACGACAGGTGGCACCGGGGAGCTGTTTTTT CASSPTTGGTGELFF NA TRBJ2-2 few TRBV5-4
TGTGCCAGCTCACCACGAGCAGGGGGCAACTATGGCTACACCTTC CASSPRAGGNYGYTF TRBD1 TRBJ1-2 NA TRBV18
TGTGCCAGCAGTGAGGGGGCAGGGAAAGCTTTCTTT CASSEGAGKAFF NA TRBJ1-1 NA TRBV25-1
TGTGCCAGCAGTTTATCGCCGGGACAGTTGGGGAACACTGAAGCTTTCTTT CASSLSPGQLGNTEAFF TRBD1 TRBJ1-1 once TRBV27
TGTGCCAGCAGTCTACAGGGGTACGAGCAGTACTTC CASSLQGYEQYF TRBD1 TRBJ2-7 NA TRBV12-3/TRBV12-4
TGTGCCAGCAGTTTAGCGGGGAGCACAGATACGCAGTATTTT CASSLAGSTDTQYF NA TRBJ2-3 NA TRBV27
TGTGCCAGCAGCCCGGCCGGGGACAGCGCCTATGGCTACACCTTC CASSPAGDSAYGYTF TRBD1 TRBJ1-2 NA TRBV7-9
TGTGCCAGCTCACCCGATCTCCCAGGGGACTATAATTCACCCCTCCACTTT CASSPDLPGDYNSPLHF NA TRBJ1-6 NA TRBV18
TGCGCCAGCAGCTTAGGGGGACAGGTGCGGGGAATCGGTGAAAAACTGTTTTTT CASSLGGQVRGIGEKLFF TRBD1 TRBJ1-4 once TRBV5-1